One TCR beta chain is described in this entry. This CDR3 is built from 14 residues. In germline, CDR1 is MNHEY, CDR2 SVGAGI. V dropped 7 bases and J dropped 3 bases, with 15 bases sitting between them. The source of the sample is a study of blood T cell repertoires in COVID-19. Study-level information: The origin of the acute and convalescent COVID-19 samples was the United States, Italy and Spain. T cells, B-cell-depleted T cells, or PBMCs provided the cDNA or gDNA that served as material.

Original analysis: Estimates of nucleated cell counts were drawn from the amplification of reference gene primers. Assay: immunoSEQ multiplex PCR; the TCRdb copy retains only in-frame clones and omits some. V and J calls and clone size are those listed in that table; D and trimming were worked out from the DNA. The sample includes 200,000 or so clones, around three quarters of them seen just once. This chain uses TRBV6-5 with TRBJ2-5; D is possibly TRBD1 (6 bases). Sequenced sample: peripheral blood. This sequence originates from a man between 60 and 70 years old with active or convalescent COVID-19. The CDR3 protein is CASMARGAEETQYF. As DNA, the CDR3 is TGTGCCAGCATGGCCAGGGGAGCTGAAGAGACCCAGTACTTC.